Presented here are 8 T cell receptor beta chains from one specimen sequenced in a study of blood T cells in healthy people across ages. A sample-barcoded 5' primer and a J-beta primer mix were used in a second PCR of about 7 to 12 cycles. One entry per CDR3 protein, called by TCRdb with MiXCR from the 5' RACE reads. Of some 930,000 distinct CDR3 sequences listed, just under 30% are singletons. The same sample was also studied in work on T cells of mothers and their children.

Specimen: blood. These receptor sequences come from a woman aged 40 to 50 in good health.

A few counts support this clonotype. The J gene is TRBJ2-7, the V gene TRBV7-2; D gene uncertain. V was shortened by 0 bases and J by 3 bases, with 9 bases between the two germline ends. CDR1 is SGHTA and CDR2 is FQGNSA in the germline V gene. This CDR3 contains 14 residues. DNA for the CDR3: TGTGCCAGCAGCTTAGCGGGCAAAAACTACGAGCAGTACTTC. Encoded protein: CASSLAGKNYEQYF.

Details on this clonotype: One end of the junction does not line up with germline, which may come from a read error. The genes are TRBV5-1 and TRBJ2-3; TRBD2 might be the D (7 bases). The germline V gene has CDR1 SGHRS and CDR2 YFSETQ. The CDR3 has 16 residues. The DNA for the CDR3 is TGCGCCAGCAGCTTGTACCAAGGCGGGGGCACAGATGCGCAGTATTTT. Its protein product is CASSLYQGGGTDAQYF.

This clonotype was counted ten times or more. V usage is TRBV7-2 and J usage is TRBJ2-5, with D perhaps TRBD2 (7 bases). CDR1 and CDR2 (germline): SGHTA, FQGNSA. This CDR3 comprises 15 residues. V was pared by 5 bases and J by 5 bases, with 18 bases between. CDR3 bases: TGTGCCAGCAGCCACCCTGGGGGGGCTCAGGAGACCCAGTACTTC. Translating it yields CASSHPGGAQETQYF.

V and J are TRBV2 and TRBJ1-5; D is undetermined. Trimming removed 6 bases at V and 0 bases at J, with 12 bases between. Germline CDR1 is SNHLY and CDR2 is FYNNEI. CDR3 length: 15 residues. CDR3 protein: CASSGSSLSNQPQHF. The CDR3 bases are TGTGCCAGCAGCGGAAGCAGCCTTAGCAATCAGCCCCAGCATTTT.

This clonotype was seen a handful of times. The CDR3 sequence is CASSFDGGAFTQYF. The CDR3 DNA is TGCGCCAGCAGCTTCGACGGGGGGGCCTTTACGCAGTATTTT. This chain links TRBV5-1 with TRBJ2-3; 8 nucleotides agree with TRBD2. The CDR3 has 14 residues. V lost 2 bases to trimming and J lost 8 bases; unmatched junction nucleotides: 7. The germline V gene has CDR1 SGHRS and CDR2 YFSETQ.

This clonotype has a count of ten or more. The chain couples TRBV5-1 to TRBJ1-5; possibly TRBD1 for D (5 bases). CDR1 is SGHRS, CDR2 YFSETQ, per germline. This CDR3 is built from 13 residues. The V end was cut by 0 bases, the J end by 9 bases, with 10 bases between. This CDR3 reads CASSLDRLGPQHF. Here the CDR3 DNA reads TGCGCCAGCAGCTTGGACAGGCTGGGGCCCCAGCATTTT. The variable domain in full, with the rest retrieved from reference TRBV5-1 and TRBJ1-5, is KAGVTQTPRYLIKTRGQQVTLSCSPISGHRSVSWYQQTPGQGLQFLFEYFSETQRNKGNFPGRFSGRQFSNSRSEMNVSTLELGDSALYLCASSLDRLGPQHFGDGTRLSIL.

The chain joins TRBV20-1 to TRBJ2-5; TRBD2 is a possible D gene (5 bases). Trimming removed 3 bases at V and 5 bases at J, with 10 bases between. In germline, CDR1 is DFQATT, CDR2 SNEGSKA (reference sequence). The CDR3 is 12 residues long. This CDR3 is CSASRGLETQYF. The CDR3 region has the DNA TGCAGTGCTAGCCGGGGTTTGGAGACCCAGTACTTC.

The chain combines TRBV6-6 with TRBJ1-4; TRBD1 aligns across 7 bases. Germline lookup yields CDR1 MNHNY and CDR2 SVGAGI (reference sequence). The CDR3 is 15 amino acids. V lost 5 bases to trimming and J lost 3 bases; unmatched junction nucleotides: 6. The CDR3 is CASSVQGQPNEKLFF. As DNA, the CDR3 is TGTGCCAGCAGTGTACAGGGACAGCCTAATGAAAAACTGTTTTTT.